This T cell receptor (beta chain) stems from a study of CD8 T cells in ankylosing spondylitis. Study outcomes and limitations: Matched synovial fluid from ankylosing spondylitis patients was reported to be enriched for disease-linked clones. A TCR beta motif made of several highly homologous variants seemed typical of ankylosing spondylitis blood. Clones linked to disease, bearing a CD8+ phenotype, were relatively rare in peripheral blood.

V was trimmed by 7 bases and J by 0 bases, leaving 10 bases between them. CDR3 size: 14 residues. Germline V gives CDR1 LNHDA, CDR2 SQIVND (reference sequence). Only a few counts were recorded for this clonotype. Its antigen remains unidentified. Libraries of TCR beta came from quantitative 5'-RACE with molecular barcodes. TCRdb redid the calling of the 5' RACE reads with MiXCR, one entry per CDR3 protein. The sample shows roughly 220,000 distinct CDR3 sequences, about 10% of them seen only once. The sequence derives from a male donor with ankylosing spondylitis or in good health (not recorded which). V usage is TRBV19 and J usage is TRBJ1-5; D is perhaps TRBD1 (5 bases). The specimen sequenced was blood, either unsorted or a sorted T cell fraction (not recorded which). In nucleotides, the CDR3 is TGTGCCAGTAACCCGGACATTAGCAATCAGCCCCAGCATTTT. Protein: CASNPDISNQPQHF.